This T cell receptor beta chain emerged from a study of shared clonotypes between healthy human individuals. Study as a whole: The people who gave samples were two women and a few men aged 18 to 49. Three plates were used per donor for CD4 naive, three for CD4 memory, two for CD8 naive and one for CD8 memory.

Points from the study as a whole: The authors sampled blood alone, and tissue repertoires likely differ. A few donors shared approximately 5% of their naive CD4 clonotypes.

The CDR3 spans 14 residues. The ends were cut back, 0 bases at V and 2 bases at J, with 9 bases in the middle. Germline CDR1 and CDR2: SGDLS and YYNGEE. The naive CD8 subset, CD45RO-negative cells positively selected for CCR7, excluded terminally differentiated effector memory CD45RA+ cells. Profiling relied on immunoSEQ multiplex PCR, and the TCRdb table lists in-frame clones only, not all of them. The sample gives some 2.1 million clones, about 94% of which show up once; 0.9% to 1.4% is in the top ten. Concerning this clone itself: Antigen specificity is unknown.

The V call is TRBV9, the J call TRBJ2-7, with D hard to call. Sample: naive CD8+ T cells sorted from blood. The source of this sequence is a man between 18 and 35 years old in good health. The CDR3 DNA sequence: TGTGCCAGCAGCGTAGTCCGGAAAACCTACGAGCAGTACTTC. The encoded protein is CASSVVRKTYEQYF. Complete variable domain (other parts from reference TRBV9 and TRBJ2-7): DSGVTQTPKHLITATGQRVTLRCSPRSGDLSVYWYQQSLDQGLQFLIQYYNGEERAKGNILERFSAQQFPDLHSELNLSSLELGDSALYFCASSVVRKTYEQYFGPGTRLTVT.